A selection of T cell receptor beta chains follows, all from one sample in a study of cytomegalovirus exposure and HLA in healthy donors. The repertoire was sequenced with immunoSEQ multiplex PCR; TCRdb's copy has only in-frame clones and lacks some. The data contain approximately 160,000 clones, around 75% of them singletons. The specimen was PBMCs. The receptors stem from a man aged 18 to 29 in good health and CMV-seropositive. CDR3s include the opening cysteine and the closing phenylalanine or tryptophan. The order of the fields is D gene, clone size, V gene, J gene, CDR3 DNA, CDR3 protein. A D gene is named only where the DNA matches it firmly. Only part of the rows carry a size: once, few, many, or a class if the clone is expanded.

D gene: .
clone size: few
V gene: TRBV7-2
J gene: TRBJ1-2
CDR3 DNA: TGTGCCAGCAGCTTAGCGACAGGCTATGGCTACACCTTC
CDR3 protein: CASSLATGYGYTF

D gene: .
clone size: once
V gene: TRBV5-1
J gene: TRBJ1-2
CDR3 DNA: TGCGCCAGCAGCTTGGACAGGAACTATGGCTACACCTTC
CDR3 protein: CASSLDRNYGYTF

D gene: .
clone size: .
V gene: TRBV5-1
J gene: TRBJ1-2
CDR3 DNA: TGCGCCACCTCCCCCGACAGCCAGGCTAACTATGGCTACACCTTC
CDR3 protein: CATSPDSQANYGYTF

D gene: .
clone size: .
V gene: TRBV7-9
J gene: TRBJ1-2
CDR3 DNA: TGTGCCAGCAGCACATCCGACATAAATAATAACTATGGCTACACCTTC
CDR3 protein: CASSTSDINNNYGYTF

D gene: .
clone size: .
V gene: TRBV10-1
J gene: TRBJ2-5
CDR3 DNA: TGCGCCAGCAGTGACCCCGGGGAATGGGGATCCCAAGAGACCCAGTACTTC
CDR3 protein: CASSDPGEWGSQETQYF

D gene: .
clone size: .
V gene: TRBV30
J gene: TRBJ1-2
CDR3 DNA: TGTGCCTGGAGTGTACAATCCGGGGTTGGCTACACCTTC
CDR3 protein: CAWSVQSGVGYTF

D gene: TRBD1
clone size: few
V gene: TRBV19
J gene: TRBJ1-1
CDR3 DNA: TGTGCCAGTAGTCCCCTTCCGGGACAGATGAACACTGAAGCTTTCTTT
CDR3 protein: CASSPLPGQMNTEAFF

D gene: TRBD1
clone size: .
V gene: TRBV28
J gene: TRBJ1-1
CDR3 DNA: TGTGCCAGCAGTTCCCCTGGACAGGGGGAGGTTGGGAACACTGAAGCTTTCTTT
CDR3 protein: CASSSPGQGEVGNTEAFF

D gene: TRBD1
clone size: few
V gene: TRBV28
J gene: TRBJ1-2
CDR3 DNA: TGTGCCAGCAGTCAACAGACAGGGGCAACTAACTATGGCTACACCTTC
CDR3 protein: CASSQQTGATNYGYTF

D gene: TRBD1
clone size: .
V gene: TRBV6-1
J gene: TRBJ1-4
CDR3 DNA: TGTGCCAGCAAGGGGGACAGTAATGAAAAACTGTTTTTT
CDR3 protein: CASKGDSNEKLFF

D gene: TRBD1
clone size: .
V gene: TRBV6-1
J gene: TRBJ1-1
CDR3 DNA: TGTGCCAGCAGTAGGGACAGCAACACTGAAGCTTTCTTT
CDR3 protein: CASSRDSNTEAFF

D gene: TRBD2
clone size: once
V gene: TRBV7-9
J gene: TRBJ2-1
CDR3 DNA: TGTGCCAGCAGCACCACCGGACTAGCGGCAAACAATGAGCAGTTCTTC
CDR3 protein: CASSTTGLAANNEQFF

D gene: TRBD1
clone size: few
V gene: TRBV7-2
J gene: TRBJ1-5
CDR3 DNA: TGTGCCAGCAGCTACAGGGGGAATCAGCCCCAGCATTTT
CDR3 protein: CASSYRGNQPQHF

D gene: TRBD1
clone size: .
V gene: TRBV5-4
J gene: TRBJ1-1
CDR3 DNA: TGTGCCAGCAGCTCCCCGGGACAGGGGCCTCCGATAGCTTTCTTT
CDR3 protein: CASSSPGQGPPIAFF

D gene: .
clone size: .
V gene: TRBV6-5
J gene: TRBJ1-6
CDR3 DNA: TGTGCCAGCAGTGCGGGGCCTTATAATTCACCCCTCCACTTT
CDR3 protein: CASSAGPYNSPLHF

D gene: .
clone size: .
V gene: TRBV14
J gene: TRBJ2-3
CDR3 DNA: TGTGCCAGCAGCCCTCCCGGGGCAGATACGCAGTATTTT
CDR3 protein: CASSPPGADTQYF

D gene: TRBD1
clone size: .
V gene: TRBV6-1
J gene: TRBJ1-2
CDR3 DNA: TGTGCCAGCAGTACGAGGACAGGGGTATACTATGGCTACACCTTC
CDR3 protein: CASSTRTGVYYGYTF

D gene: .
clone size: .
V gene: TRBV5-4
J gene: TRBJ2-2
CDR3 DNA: TGTGCCAGCAGCTCGACAGAGAACACCGGGGAGCTGTTTTTT
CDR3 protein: CASSSTENTGELFF

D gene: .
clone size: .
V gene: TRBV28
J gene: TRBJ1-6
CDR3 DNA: TGTGCCAGCAGTTTATTGGCCTCGGGGAATTCACCCCTCCACTTT
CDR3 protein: CASSLLASGNSPLHF

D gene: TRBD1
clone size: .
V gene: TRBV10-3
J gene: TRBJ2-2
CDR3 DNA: TGTGCCATCAGCCTCGACAGGGCGGAGAACACCGGGGAGCTGTTTTTT
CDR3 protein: CAISLDRAENTGELFF

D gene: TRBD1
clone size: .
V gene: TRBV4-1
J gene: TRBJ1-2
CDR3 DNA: TGCGCCAGCAGCCCAGAGGGACAGGGGTATGGCTACACCTTC
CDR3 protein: CASSPEGQGYGYTF

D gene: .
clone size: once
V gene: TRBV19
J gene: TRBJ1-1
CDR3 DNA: TGTGCCAGTAGTATAGGGAGCTCCATGAACACTGAAGCTTTCTTT
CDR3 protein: CASSIGSSMNTEAFF

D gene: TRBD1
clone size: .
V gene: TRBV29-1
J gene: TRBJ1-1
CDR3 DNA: TGCAGCGTTCAGGGGGCGAGCACTGAAGCTTTCTTT
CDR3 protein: CSVQGASTEAFF

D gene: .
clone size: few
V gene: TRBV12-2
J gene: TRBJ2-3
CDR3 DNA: TGTGCAAGTCGCTTACCCCGAAACGTAGGGACAGAGAATAGCACAGATACGCAGTATTTT
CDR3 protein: CASRLPRNVGTENSTDTQYF

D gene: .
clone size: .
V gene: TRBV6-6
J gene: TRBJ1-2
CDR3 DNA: TGTGCCAGCAGTTACTTGCGGGAGGAGGGCTACACCTTC
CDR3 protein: CASSYLREEGYTF

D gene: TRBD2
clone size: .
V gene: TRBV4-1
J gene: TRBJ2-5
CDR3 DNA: TGCGCCAGCAGCCAAGATGGGACTAGTGCTTGGGAGACCCAGTACTTC
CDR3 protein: CASSQDGTSAWETQYF

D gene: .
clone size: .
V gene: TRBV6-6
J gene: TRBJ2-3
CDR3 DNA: TGTGCCAGCAGGAACCAGGGGCCCTATAGCACAGATACGCAGTATTTT
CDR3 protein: CASRNQGPYSTDTQYF

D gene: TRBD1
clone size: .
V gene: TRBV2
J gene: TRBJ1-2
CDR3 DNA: TGTGCCAGCAGTGTCGGACAGGGCTATGGCTACACCTTC
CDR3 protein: CASSVGQGYGYTF

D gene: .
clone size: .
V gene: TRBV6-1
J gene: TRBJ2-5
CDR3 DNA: TGTGCCAGCAGTGGGACTTCAGAGACCCAGTACTTC
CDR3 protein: CASSGTSETQYF

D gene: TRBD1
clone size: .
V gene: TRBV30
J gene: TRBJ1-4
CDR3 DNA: TGTGCCTGGAGTGAGGGGACAGTGAATGAAAAACTGTTTTTT
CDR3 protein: CAWSEGTVNEKLFF

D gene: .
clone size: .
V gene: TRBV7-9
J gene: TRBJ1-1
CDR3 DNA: TGTGCCAGCAGCTTAGAGACAGGCGAAGGGCCGGTCACTGAAGCTTTCTTT
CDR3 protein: CASSLETGEGPVTEAFF

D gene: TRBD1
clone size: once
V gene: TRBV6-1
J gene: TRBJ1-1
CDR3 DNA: TGTGCCAGCAGGGCCGCGGGACAGGGAAGGGCTGAAGCTTTCTTT
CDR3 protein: CASRAAGQGRAEAFF

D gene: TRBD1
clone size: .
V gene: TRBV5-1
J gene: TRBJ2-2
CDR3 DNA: TGCGCCAGCAGCCCCGACAGGGGCGGCGGATCTTTAGGGGACAGCGGGGAGCTGTTTTTT
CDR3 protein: CASSPDRGGGSLGDSGELFF

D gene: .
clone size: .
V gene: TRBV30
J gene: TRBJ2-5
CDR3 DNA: TGTGCCCACCGGCAGGGAGGGACCCAGTACTTC
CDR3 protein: CAHRQGGTQYF

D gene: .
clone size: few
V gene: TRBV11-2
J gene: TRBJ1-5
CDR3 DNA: TGTGCCAGCAGCTCAATGGGGGCCGGTCAGCCCCAGCATTTT
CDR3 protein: CASSSMGAGQPQHF

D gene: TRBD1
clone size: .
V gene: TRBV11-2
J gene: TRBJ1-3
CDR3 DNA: TGTGCCAGCAGTCATGACAGGGGGCCAGGAAACACCATATATTTT
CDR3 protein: CASSHDRGPGNTIYF

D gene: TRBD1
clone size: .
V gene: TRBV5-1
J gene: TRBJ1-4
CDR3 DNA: TGCGCCAGCAGCTTGACAGGGGACGATGAAAAACTGTTTTTT
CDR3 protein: CASSLTGDDEKLFF

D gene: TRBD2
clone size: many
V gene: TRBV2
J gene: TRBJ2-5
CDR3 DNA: TGTGCCAGCAGGACCGGACTAGCGGGAGGGCAGGGAGAGACCCAGTACTTC
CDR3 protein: CASRTGLAGGQGETQYF

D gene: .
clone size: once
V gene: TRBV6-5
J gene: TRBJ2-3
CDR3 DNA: TGTGCCAGCAGCCTAGTCGAGGCAGATACGCAGTATTTT
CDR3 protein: CASSLVEADTQYF

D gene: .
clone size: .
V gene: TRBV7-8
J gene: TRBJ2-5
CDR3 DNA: TGTGCCAGCAGCTTAGCGCACGGGGCGGTGCCGGGAGAAGAGACCCAGTACTTC
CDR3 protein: CASSLAHGAVPGEETQYF